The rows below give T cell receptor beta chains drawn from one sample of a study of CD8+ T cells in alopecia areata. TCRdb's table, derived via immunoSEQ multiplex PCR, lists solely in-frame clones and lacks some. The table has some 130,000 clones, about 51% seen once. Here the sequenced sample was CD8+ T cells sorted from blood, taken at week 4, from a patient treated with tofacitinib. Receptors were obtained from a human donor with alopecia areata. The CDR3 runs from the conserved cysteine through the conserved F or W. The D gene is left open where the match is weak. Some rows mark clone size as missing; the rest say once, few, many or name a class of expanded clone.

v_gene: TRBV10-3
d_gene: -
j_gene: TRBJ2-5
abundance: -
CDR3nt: TGTGCCATCAGTGGCGGGACAGACCTTCAAGAGACCCAGTACTTC
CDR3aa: CAISGGTDLQETQYF

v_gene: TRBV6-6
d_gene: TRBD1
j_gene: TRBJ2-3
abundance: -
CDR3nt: TGTGCCAGCAGTTACTCGCCGGACAGGGGAACAGATACGCAGTATTTT
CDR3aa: CASSYSPDRGTDTQYF

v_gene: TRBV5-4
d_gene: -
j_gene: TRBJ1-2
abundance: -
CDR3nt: TGTGCCAGCAGCTTGGGCGGAGTAACTAACTATGGCTACACCTTC
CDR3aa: CASSLGGVTNYGYTF

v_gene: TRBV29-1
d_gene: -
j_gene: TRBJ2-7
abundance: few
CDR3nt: TGCAGCGTTGAAGGTTCACAGGGTTGGGGGGACTACGAGCAGTACTTC
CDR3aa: CSVEGSQGWGDYEQYF

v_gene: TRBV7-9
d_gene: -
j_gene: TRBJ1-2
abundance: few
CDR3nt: TGTGCCAGCAGCCCAGGGGCCCGCTATGGCTACACCTTC
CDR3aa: CASSPGARYGYTF

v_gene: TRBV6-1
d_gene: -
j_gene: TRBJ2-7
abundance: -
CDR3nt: TGTGCCGAGGGGGGAGAATACGAGCAGTACTTC
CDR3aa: CAEGGEYEQYF

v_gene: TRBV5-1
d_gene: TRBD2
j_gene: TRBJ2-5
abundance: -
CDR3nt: TGCGCCAGCAGCCCCCTGGCGGGGGAGGTGGAGACCCAGTACTTC
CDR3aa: CASSPLAGEVETQYF

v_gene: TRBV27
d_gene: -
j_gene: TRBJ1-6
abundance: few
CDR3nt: TGTGCCAGCAGTCCTTGGGGGGGAAATTCACCCCTCCACTTT
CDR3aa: CASSPWGGNSPLHF

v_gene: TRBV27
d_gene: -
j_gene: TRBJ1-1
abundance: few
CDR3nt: TGTGCCTCAGCAGGAATGAACACTGAAGCTTTCTTT
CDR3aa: CASAGMNTEAFF

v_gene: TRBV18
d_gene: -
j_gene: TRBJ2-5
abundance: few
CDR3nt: TGTGCCAGCTCACCACAGGGACAAGAGACCCAGTACTTC
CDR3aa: CASSPQGQETQYF

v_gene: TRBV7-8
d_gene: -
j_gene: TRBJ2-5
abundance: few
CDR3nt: TGTGCCAGCAGCTCCCTAATGGCGAACCAAGAGACCCAGTACTTC
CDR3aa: CASSSLMANQETQYF

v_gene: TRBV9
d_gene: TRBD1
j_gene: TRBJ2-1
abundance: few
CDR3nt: TGTGCCAGCAGCGCCCCGGGACAGGGTGGCAATGAGCAGTTCTTC
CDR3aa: CASSAPGQGGNEQFF

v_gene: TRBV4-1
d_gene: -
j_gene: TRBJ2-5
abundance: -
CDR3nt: TGCGCCAGCAGCCAGGGGGGGCTGGAGACCCAGTACTTC
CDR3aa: CASSQGGLETQYF

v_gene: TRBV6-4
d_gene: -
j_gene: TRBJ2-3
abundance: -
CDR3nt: TGTGCCAGCAGTGCGGGGGGCACAGATACGCAGTATTTT
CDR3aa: CASSAGGTDTQYF

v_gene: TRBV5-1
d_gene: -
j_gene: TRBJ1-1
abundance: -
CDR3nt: TGCGCCAGCAGCTTTAAGGGTCCGGGGGGCTGGAACACTGAAGCTTTCTTT
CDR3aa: CASSFKGPGGWNTEAFF

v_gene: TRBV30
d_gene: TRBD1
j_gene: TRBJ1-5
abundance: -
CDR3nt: TGTGCCTGGAAAGGCGGACAGGGTAGCAATCAGCCCCAGCATTTT
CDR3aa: CAWKGGQGSNQPQHF

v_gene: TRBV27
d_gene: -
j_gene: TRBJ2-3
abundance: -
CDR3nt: TGTGCCAGCAGTTTACAAGTGGGGAGTAGCACAGATACGCAGTATTTT
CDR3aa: CASSLQVGSSTDTQYF

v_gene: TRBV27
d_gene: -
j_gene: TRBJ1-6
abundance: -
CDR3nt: TGTGCCAGCAGTCCCGGCCCCGGGTCTAATTCACCCCTCCACTTT
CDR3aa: CASSPGPGSNSPLHF

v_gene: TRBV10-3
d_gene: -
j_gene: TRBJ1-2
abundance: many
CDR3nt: TGTGCCATCACCCCTGGAGGAGCAGGGGTTCCGGGAGGCTACACCTTC
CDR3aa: CAITPGGAGVPGGYTF

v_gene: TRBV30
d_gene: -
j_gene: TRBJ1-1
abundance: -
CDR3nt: TGTGCCTGGGGCGTTTCCGTTGGCACTGAAGCTTTCTTT
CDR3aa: CAWGVSVGTEAFF

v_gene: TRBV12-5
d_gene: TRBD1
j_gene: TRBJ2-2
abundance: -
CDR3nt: TGTGCTAGTGGAAAAACCGGGACAGGGGACGGGGAGCTGTTTTTT
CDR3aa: CASGKTGTGDGELFF

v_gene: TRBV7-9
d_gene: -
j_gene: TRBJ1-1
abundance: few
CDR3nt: TGTGCCAGCAGCTTAGTGTTGGGACACCCGAACACTGAAGCTTTCTTT
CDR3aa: CASSLVLGHPNTEAFF

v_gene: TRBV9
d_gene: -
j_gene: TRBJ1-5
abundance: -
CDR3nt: TGTGCCAGCAGCGAGGCGGGGAATCAGCCCCAGCATTTT
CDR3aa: CASSEAGNQPQHF

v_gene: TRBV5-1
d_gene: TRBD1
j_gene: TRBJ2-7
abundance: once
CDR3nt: TGCGCCAGTGGCCGGGACAGGGGAACCTACGAGCAGTACTTC
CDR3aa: CASGRDRGTYEQYF